This T cell receptor beta chain comes out of a study of a mutant IDH1 vaccine in newly diagnosed glioma. Looking at the study overall: The start of vaccination came 4-6 weeks after radiotherapy alone, or with temozolomide cycles. Patients previously underwent radiotherapy, temozolomide, or both, and most underwent both.

V was clipped by 3 bases and J by 7 bases; unmatched bases: 7. This CDR3 has 15 amino acids. Germline V CDR1 and CDR2: SNHLY, FYNNEI. Specified time point: week 35, safety follow-up. It was 300 ug of mutant IDH1 20-mer peptide that made up each vaccine dose, given with topical imiquimod. The table came from immunoSEQ multiplex PCR; TCRdb's copy has only in-frame clones and leaves some out. The sample records 35,000 to 50,000 clones, approximately 92% being singletons. Points on this clone: As yet, its antigen is unknown.

The V gene is TRBV2, the J gene TRBJ1-5; 9 bases align to TRBD1. The sample in question was PBMCs, obtained from a glioma patient whose treatment included an IDH1 peptide vaccine. The TCR was taken from a man between 50 and 59 years old with glioma. DNA for the CDR3: TGTGCCAGCAGTGATACACAGGGGGCCGGGCAGCCCCAGCATTTT. Translation gives CASSDTQGAGQPQHF. The full variable domain, its missing parts supplied by reference TRBV2 and TRBJ1-5, is EPEVTQTPSHQVTQMGQEVILRCVPISNHLYFYWYRQILGQKVEFLVSFYNNEISEKSEIFDDQFSVERPDGSNFTLKIRSTKLEDSAMYFCASSDTQGAGQPQHFGDGTRLSIL.